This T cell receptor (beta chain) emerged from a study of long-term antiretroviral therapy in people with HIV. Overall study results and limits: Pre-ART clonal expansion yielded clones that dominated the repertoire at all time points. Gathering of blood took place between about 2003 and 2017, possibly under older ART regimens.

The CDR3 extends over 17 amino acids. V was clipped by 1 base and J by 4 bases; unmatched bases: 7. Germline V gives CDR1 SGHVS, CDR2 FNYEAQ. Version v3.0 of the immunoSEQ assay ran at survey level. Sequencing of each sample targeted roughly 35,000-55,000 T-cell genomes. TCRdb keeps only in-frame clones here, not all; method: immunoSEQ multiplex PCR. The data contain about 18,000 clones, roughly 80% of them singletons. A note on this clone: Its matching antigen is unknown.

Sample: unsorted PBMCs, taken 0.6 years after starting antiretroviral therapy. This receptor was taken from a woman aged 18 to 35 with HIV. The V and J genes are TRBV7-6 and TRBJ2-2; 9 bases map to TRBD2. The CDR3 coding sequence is TGTGCCAGCAGCTTAGAGCTAGCGGGATTCCCCACCGGGGAGCTGTTTTTT. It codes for CASSLELAGFPTGELFF.